Listed here are 30 T cell receptor beta chains from one sample, sequenced in a study of blood T cell repertoires in COVID-19. Profiling relied on immunoSEQ multiplex PCR, and the TCRdb table lists in-frame clones only, not all of them. The data show under 300,000 clones, with just under 90% seen just once and approximately 3.3% held by the top ten. Specimen: peripheral blood. All receptors derive from a woman between 40 and 50 years old with acute or convalescent COVID-19.

J is TRBJ1-1 and V is TRBV18, with 10 bases fitting TRBD1. The ends lost 3 bases at V and 6 bases at J; junction bases unmatched: 4. The CDR3 spans 14 residues. The germline V gene has CDR1 KGHSH and CDR2 LQKENI. The DNA of the CDR3 is TGTGCCAGCTCACCCCAGGGACAGGGGCCTGAAGCTTTCTTT. Translating it yields CASSPQGQGPEAFF.

V gene TRBV30 combines with J gene TRBJ1-6, with 7 bases identical to TRBD1. J gave up 4 bases and V 5 bases, and 2 bases lay outside the gene matches. CDR1 is GTSNPN, CDR2 SVGIG, per germline (reference sequence). The length of the CDR3 is 13 residues. CDR3 protein: CAWEDRYNSPLHF. In nucleotides, the CDR3 is TGTGCCTGGGAGGACAGGTATAATTCACCCCTCCACTTT.

As concerns this clone: Other DNA sequences in this sample translate to the same CDR3. This chain connects TRBV9 to TRBJ1-1; D possibly corresponds to TRBD1 (6 bases). The germline V gene has CDR1 SGDLS and CDR2 YYNGEE. The CDR3 consists of 13 residues. V lost 4 bases and J lost 1, with 8 bases in between. The CDR3 DNA follows: TGTGCCAGCAGCCCGACAGGGAACACTGAAGCTTTCTTT. The encoded protein is CASSPTGNTEAFF.

The chain's CDR3 is CSVDRSDTEAFF. Written as DNA, the CDR3 is TGCAGCGTGGACAGGAGCGACACTGAAGCTTTCTTT. The V gene is TRBV29-1, the J gene TRBJ1-1; 7 positions match TRBD1. After removal of 6 bases from V and 3 bases from J, the junction contained 4 bases not matched to a gene. The CDR3 loop spans 12 amino acids. The germline CDR1 and CDR2 sequences are SQVTM and ANQGSEA. Full variable domain (remainder filled in from reference TRBV29-1 and TRBJ1-1): SAVISQKPSRDICQRGTSLTIQCQVDSQVTMMFWYRQQPGQSLTLIATANQGSEATYESGFVIDKFPISRPNLTFSTLTVSNMSPEDSSIYLCSVDRSDTEAFFGQGTRLTVV.

This chain joins TRBV13 and TRBJ1-5; D not certain. Trimming removed 0 bases from V and 3 bases from J, with 9 bases in between. CDR1 is PRHDT and CDR2 is FYEKMQ in the germline V gene (reference sequence). The CDR3 is made up of 15 amino acids. The CDR3 nucleotides read TGTGCCAGCAGCTTAGGTGGTCAGTCCAATCAGCCCCAGCATTTT. As protein: CASSLGGQSNQPQHF.

This clone is a singleton in its sample. The genes are TRBV7-9 and TRBJ1-1, with 10 bases lining up with TRBD1. J lost 4 bases, V lost 5 bases, and 10 bases had no gene match. This CDR3 comprises 16 residues. Germline V gene sequence: CDR1 SEHNR, CDR2 FQNEAQ (reference sequence). The CDR3 spells CASSPKGTGEGTEAFF. The DNA of the CDR3 is TGTGCCAGCAGCCCAAAGGGGACAGGGGAGGGCACTGAAGCTTTCTTT.

V gene TRBV7-2 combines with J gene TRBJ1-6; 7 nucleotides line up with TRBD1. Trimming at V came to 5 bases and at J to 3 bases, leaving 4 bases not matched to a gene. The CDR3 contains 15 residues. Germline V lookup: CDR1 SGHTA, CDR2 FQGNSA. DNA for the CDR3: TGTGCCAGCAGCATCGGGACAGACTATAATTCACCCCTCCACTTT. Its translation: CASSIGTDYNSPLHF.

This chain uses TRBV5-1 with TRBJ1-3, with 7 bases aligning to TRBD1. The germline V gene encodes CDR1 SGHRS and CDR2 YFSETQ. Trimming took 4 bases from V and 0 from J; bases not matched to a gene: 7. This CDR3 contains 16 residues. The CDR3 DNA reads TGCGCCAGCAGCCTTACAGGGGTTAGCTCTGGAAACACCATATATTTT. Amino acids: CASSLTGVSSGNTIYF.

J is TRBJ1-5 and V is TRBV5-6; a weak D match, TRBD1 (5 bases). This CDR3 spans 14 amino acids. CDR1 is SGHDT, CDR2 YYEEEE, per germline. Deletions cut 4 bases from V and 3 bases from J, with 11 bases between. As DNA, the CDR3 is TGTGCCAGCAGCCGACGACAGTCCAATCAGCCCCAGCATTTT. Translated, it gives CASSRRQSNQPQHF.

The chain links TRBV11-1 to TRBJ2-5; TRBD2 matches 7 bases. Germline CDR1 is SGHAT and CDR2 is FQDESV (reference sequence). Losses at the gene ends were 2 bases for V and 4 bases for J; bases not matched to a gene: 7. This CDR3 has 15 amino acids. The CDR3 protein is CASSLTRTSRETQYF. The CDR3 DNA reads as TGTGCCAGCAGCTTAACTCGGACTAGTCGAGAGACCCAGTACTTC. Together with reference TRBV11-1 and TRBJ2-5, the CDR3 gives the full variable domain: EAEVAQSPRYKITEKSQAVAFWCDPISGHATLYWYRQILGQGPELLVQFQDESVVDDSQLPKDRFSAERLKGVDSTLKIQPAELGDSAMYLCASSLTRTSRETQYFGPGTRLLVL.

The genes are TRBV7-8 and TRBJ1-3; the match to TRBD1 covers 8 bases. The CDR3 length is 15 residues. V shed 5 bases and J 5 bases; nucleotides not matched to a gene: 8. Germline CDR1 reads SGHVS; CDR2 reads FQNEAQ. The CDR3 nucleotides read TGTGCCAGCAGCCCCACCGGGACAGGACGAAACACCATATATTTT. This translates into CASSPTGTGRNTIYF.

V and J are TRBV4-1 and TRBJ2-4; D is perhaps TRBD2 (5 bases). Looked up from germline, CDR1 is MGHRA and CDR2 is YSYEKL. The CDR3 extends over 16 amino acids. Trimming took off 3 bases at V and 0 bases at J, with 12 bases between the two ends. In nucleotides, the CDR3 is TGCGCCAGCAGCCAGACTACGAGTGTAGCCAAAAACATTCAGTACTTC. This gives the protein CASSQTTSVAKNIQYF.

The chain recombines TRBV30 with TRBJ1-2; 10 nucleotides match TRBD1. V lost 4 bases to trimming and J lost 2 bases; unmatched junction nucleotides: 4. In germline, CDR1 is GTSNPN, CDR2 SVGIG (reference sequence). CDR3 length: 14 amino acids. The CDR3 nucleotides read TGTGCCTGGAATAGGGGACAGGGGAACTATGGCTACACCTTC. The encoded protein is CAWNRGQGNYGYTF.

This chain joins TRBV20-1 and TRBJ2-1, with 8 bases aligning to TRBD2. The CDR3 is 16 amino acids. J gave up 7 bases and V 3 bases, and 14 bases lay outside the gene matches. From germline, CDR1 is DFQATT and CDR2 SNEGSKA (reference sequence). The CDR3 coding sequence is TGCAGTGCTAGTAGGAGTATCGGGGGGGCTAGAAATGAGCAGTTCTTC. This translates into CSASRSIGGARNEQFF.

The V call is TRBV7-2, the J call TRBJ1-2, with 11 bases identical to TRBD1. The CDR3 consists of 16 residues. With V trimmed by 7 bases and J by 2 bases, 9 bases remained unmatched. Germline lookup yields CDR1 SGHTA and CDR2 FQGNSA. DNA for the CDR3: TGTGCCAGCACCTCACCAAGGACAGGGGGCAACTATGGCTACACCTTC. Protein product: CASTSPRTGGNYGYTF.

There are a few counts of this clone. The chain combines TRBV5-4 with TRBJ1-2, with TRBD1 matching 11 bases. The V gene end was trimmed by 3 bases and the J gene end by 3 bases; junction bases not matched to a gene: 13. CDR1 and CDR2 (germline): SGHNT, YYREEE (reference sequence). This CDR3 region has 18 residues. In DNA form, the CDR3 reads TGTGCCAGCAGCTCAGGACAGGGGGCGCCCATCCCCCACTATGGCTACACCTTC. This translates into CASSSGQGAPIPHYGYTF.

This clone was found once. The sample carries other DNA sequences with the same CDR3. The chain couples TRBV10-3 to TRBJ2-2; 14 bases are a match to TRBD2. This CDR3 is built from 17 residues. Germline CDR1 is ENHRY and CDR2 is SYGVKD. The chain's CDR3 is CAIRGLAGGMNTGELFF. DNA of the CDR3: TGTGCTATCCGTGGACTAGCGGGGGGCATGAACACCGGGGAGCTGTTTTTT.

To note about this clone: Within the sample, other DNA sequences also encode this same CDR3. The V call is TRBV27, the J call TRBJ1-5; D not certain. V dropped 3 bases and J dropped 2 bases, with 5 bases sitting between them. The CDR3 totals 13 residues. Germline loops: CDR1 MNHEY, CDR2 SMNVEV (reference sequence). The DNA of the CDR3 is TGTGCCAGCAGTTTCGGTGGCAATCAGCCCCAGCATTTT. Translation: CASSFGGNQPQHF.

The chain links TRBV27 to TRBJ1-2; D uncertain. This CDR3 has 12 amino acids. Germline V gene lookup returns CDR1 MNHEY and CDR2 SMNVEV (reference sequence). Trimming left V 5 bases short and J 5 bases short, with 9 bases between. The CDR3 DNA reads as TGTGCCAGCAGTCTCGCCGGGTATGGCTACACCTTC. It encodes CASSLAGYGYTF.

The J gene is TRBJ1-2, the V gene TRBV7-8; perhaps TRBD1 as D (6 bases). Germline V gene sequence: CDR1 SGHVS, CDR2 FQNEAQ. CDR3 size: 13 residues. V dropped 5 bases and J dropped 5 bases, with 12 bases sitting between them. In nucleotides, the CDR3 is TGTGCCAGCAGCCCCAGGACAGCTTATGGCTACACCTTC. Protein product: CASSPRTAYGYTF.

This chain connects TRBV19 to TRBJ1-2; D remains ambiguous. Germline loops: CDR1 LNHDA, CDR2 SQIVND (reference sequence). V lost 5 bases to trimming and J lost 7 bases, with 11 bases between them. This CDR3 spans 12 amino acids. CDR3 sequence reads: CASSVPDSGYTF. In DNA form, the CDR3 reads TGTGCCAGTAGTGTCCCAGATTCTGGCTACACCTTC.

The chain is built from TRBV2 and TRBJ1-1; D unresolved. There are 13 residues in the CDR3. Trimming removed 5 bases from V and 0 bases from J, with 7 bases in between. The germline V gene has CDR1 SNHLY and CDR2 FYNNEI. The CDR3: CASSTRLNTEAFF. Written as DNA, the CDR3 is TGTGCCAGCAGTACCAGATTGAACACTGAAGCTTTCTTT.

The V and J genes are TRBV7-3 and TRBJ2-1, with D possibly being TRBD2 (6 bases). V was shortened by 3 bases and J by 6 bases, with 9 bases between the two germline ends. The CDR3 runs to 13 residues. Germline V CDR1 and CDR2: SGHTA, FQGTGA. The CDR3: CASSFGGINEQFF. Written as DNA, the CDR3 is TGTGCCAGCAGCTTTGGCGGGATCAATGAGCAGTTCTTC.

The chain couples TRBV19 to TRBJ2-1; 8 positions match TRBD2. V was clipped by 3 bases and J by 5 bases; unmatched bases: 6. The CDR3 runs 15 residues. The germline gives CDR1 LNHDA, CDR2 SQIVND (reference sequence). CDR3 sequence: CASSIGSGDNNEQFF. The CDR3 DNA follows: TGTGCCAGTAGTATTGGTAGCGGGGATAACAATGAGCAGTTCTTC. The full variable domain, completed using reference TRBV19 and TRBJ2-1, is DGGITQSPKYLFRKEGQNVTLSCEQNLNHDAMYWYRQDPGQGLRLIYYSQIVNDFQKGDIAEGYSVSREKKESFPLTVTSAQKNPTAFYLCASSIGSGDNNEQFFGPGTRLTVL.

This clone was found once. J is TRBJ1-3 and V is TRBV2, with 8 bases lining up with TRBD1. Germline trimming cut 4 bases from V and 4 bases from J; bases unmatched to any gene: 6. The germline V gene has CDR1 SNHLY and CDR2 FYNNEI. The length of the CDR3 is 15 residues. CDR3 in amino acids: CASSVGTGSGNTIYF. CDR3 sequence (DNA): TGTGCCAGCAGTGTCGGGACAGGTAGCGGAAACACCATATATTTT.

V usage is TRBV29-1 and J usage is TRBJ2-3, with TRBD2 matching over 10 bases. Germline CDR1 is SQVTM and CDR2 is ANQGSEA. CDR3 length equals 15 residues. The V and J ends lost 3 bases and 5 bases, in that order; junction bases with no gene match: 8. The CDR3 coding sequence is TGCAGCGTTGATGGAATAGCGGGGGGATTAGATACGCAGTATTTT. This encodes CSVDGIAGGLDTQYF.

The CDR3 DNA is TGTGCCAGCAGCCAGGTTACAGGGGGCCAAGCTTTCTTT. This encodes CASSQVTGGQAFF. This chain connects TRBV3-1 (or the pseudogene TRBV3-2) to TRBJ1-1; 9 positions match TRBD1. CDR1 is LGHDT, CDR2 YNNKEL, per germline (reference sequence). CDR3 size: 13 residues. Trimming took 3 bases from V and 9 from J; bases not matched to a gene: 5.

The chain employs TRBV9 and TRBJ1-5; TRBD1 might be the D (6 bases). Germline CDR1 SGDLS, CDR2 YYNGEE. The CDR3 sequence is 15 residues long. Trimming pared 3 bases from V and 4 bases from J, leaving 14 bases between. CDR3 coding DNA: TGTGCCAGCAGCGCCGACAGGAATCTTAATCAGCCCCAGCATTTT. Protein: CASSADRNLNQPQHF.

V usage is TRBV7-7 and J usage is TRBJ1-6; 7 bases are a match to TRBD1. Trimming removed 5 bases from V and 8 bases from J; junction bases left unmatched: 9. This CDR3 is built from 15 residues. The germline gives CDR1 SSHAT, CDR2 FNYEAQ (reference sequence). Here the CDR3 DNA reads TGTGCCAGCAGCCTTCCGGGACAGTGGTATTCACCCCTCCACTTT. It translates to CASSLPGQWYSPLHF.

The rearrangement uses TRBV6-5 and TRBJ1-1; 9 bases line up with TRBD1. J gave up 10 bases and V 9 bases, and 15 bases lay outside the gene matches. The V gene's germline CDR1 is MNHEY and CDR2 SVGAGI. CDR3 length: 14 residues. The CDR3 bases are TGTGCCAGTACGGTCGGGACAGGGCCCTATAGAGCTTTCTTT. Its protein product is CASTVGTGPYRAFF.